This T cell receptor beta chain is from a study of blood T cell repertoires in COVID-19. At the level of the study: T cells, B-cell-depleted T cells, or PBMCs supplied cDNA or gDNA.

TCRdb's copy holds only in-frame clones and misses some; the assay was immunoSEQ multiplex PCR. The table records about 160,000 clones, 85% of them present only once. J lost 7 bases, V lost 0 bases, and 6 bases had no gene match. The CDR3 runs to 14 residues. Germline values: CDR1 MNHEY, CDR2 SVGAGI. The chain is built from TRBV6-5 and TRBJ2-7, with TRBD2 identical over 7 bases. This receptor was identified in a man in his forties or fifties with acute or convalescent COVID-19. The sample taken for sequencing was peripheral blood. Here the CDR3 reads CASSYSTPSGEQYF. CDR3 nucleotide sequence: TGTGCCAGCAGTTACTCGACCCCTAGCGGAGAGCAGTACTTC.